Following are 9 T cell receptor beta chains from one sample sequenced in a study of identical twins. TCRdb re-called the 5' RACE reads with MiXCR, one entry per CDR3 protein. The sample lists a few hundred thousand distinct CDR3 sequences, just under 10% occurring once. These same records also appear under a second study, on yellow fever vaccine responses in identical twins.

The sequenced sample was PBMCs. The receptors were sampled from a woman aged 18-29 years in good health.

This chain uses TRBV4-3 with TRBJ2-7; 7 nucleotides match TRBD1. CDR3 length equals 18 residues. Per the germline V gene, CDR1 is LGHNA and CDR2 is YSLEER. The trim removed 1 base at V and 1 base at J, leaving 13 bases unmatched. This chain's CDR3 is CASSQGGVGQGDSYEQYF. CDR3 bases: TGCGCCAGCAGCCAAGGGGGCGTCGGGCAGGGGGATTCCTACGAGCAGTACTTC.

With regard to this clonotype: Lacking the conserved final phenylalanine or tryptophan, this CDR3 likely reflects a read error. The chain employs TRBV2 and TRBJ2-7; TRBD2 might be the D (5 bases). This CDR3 is 11 amino acids long. From germline, CDR1 is SNHLY and CDR2 FYNNEI. V gave up 11 bases and J gave up 0 bases, with 8 bases separating them. The CDR3, as DNA: TGTGCCGGAGGACTCTCCTACGAGCAGTACTAC. Its protein is CAGGLSYEQYY.

Many counts were recorded for this clonotype. The V call is TRBV27, the J call TRBJ2-5, with 12 nucleotides matching TRBD2. V trimming: 5 bases; J trimming: 4 bases; junction bases outside the gene matches: 8. CDR3 length: 16 residues. Germline values: CDR1 MNHEY, CDR2 SMNVEV (reference sequence). The CDR3 nucleotides are TGTGCCAGCAGTACCCCACTAGCGGGGGGTCGAGAGACCCAGTACTTC. It is translated as CASSTPLAGGRETQYF.

In its sample, this clonotype was seen many times. V is TRBV23-1 and J is TRBJ2-2; D gene unclear. TRBV23-1 qualifies as an ORF whose function is uncertain. V was trimmed by 3 bases and J by 3 bases, leaving 8 bases between them. The CDR3 contains 14 residues. The CDR3: CASSHVRDTGELFF. CDR3 coding DNA: TGCGCCAGCAGTCATGTACGGGACACCGGGGAGCTGTTTTTT.

This clonotype has just a few counts. The V and J genes are TRBV10-1 and TRBJ2-5, with D unclear. Germline CDR1 and CDR2: WNHNN and SYGVQD (reference sequence). The CDR3 totals 13 residues. V lost 1 base, J lost 1 base, and 4 bases lay in between. The CDR3 is CASSEYSQETQYF. In DNA, the CDR3 is TGCGCCAGCAGTGAGTACAGCCAAGAGACCCAGTACTTC.

This clonotype was detected many times. The rearrangement uses TRBV6-1 and TRBJ2-3, with 13 bases aligning to TRBD2. From germline, CDR1 is MNHNS and CDR2 SASEGT. The trim removed 6 bases at V and 5 bases at J, leaving 5 bases unmatched. The CDR3 is 15 residues long. The CDR3 spells CASSRLAGGGDTQYF. DNA of the CDR3: TGTGCCAGCAGCAGACTAGCGGGAGGCGGAGATACGCAGTATTTT.

A few counts support this clonotype. CDR3 loop: CASSQTEGGTQYF. Written as DNA, the CDR3 is TGTGCCAGCAGTCAAACCGAAGGGGGTACGCAGTATTTT. This sequence joins TRBV6-2 or TRBV6-3 and TRBJ2-3; D perhaps matches TRBD1 (6 bases). The CDR3 totals 13 residues. Germline V CDR1 and CDR2: MNHEY, SVGEGT. The V end lost 5 bases, the J end lost 8 bases, and 14 bases lay between the germline ends.

The rearrangement joins TRBV7-9 to TRBJ1-1; D not certain. CDR3 length: 13 residues. Deletions cut 7 bases from V and 7 bases from J, with 16 bases between. The germline gives CDR1 SEHNR, CDR2 FQNEAQ (reference sequence). The CDR3 loop reads CASTAGEFREAFF. CDR3 sequence (DNA): TGTGCCAGCACCGCCGGGGAATTCCGTGAAGCTTTCTTT.

This clonotype was counted a few times. This chain joins TRBV6-1 and TRBJ2-7; 11 nucleotides align to TRBD2. Trimming removed 4 bases from V and 1 base from J; junction bases left unmatched: 6. Germline values: CDR1 MNHNS, CDR2 SASEGT. The CDR3 sequence is 16 residues long. The CDR3 DNA reads TGTGCCAGCAGTGCTCTTTCTAGCGGGGGGTCCTACGAGCAGTACTTC. Its protein product is CASSALSSGGSYEQYF.